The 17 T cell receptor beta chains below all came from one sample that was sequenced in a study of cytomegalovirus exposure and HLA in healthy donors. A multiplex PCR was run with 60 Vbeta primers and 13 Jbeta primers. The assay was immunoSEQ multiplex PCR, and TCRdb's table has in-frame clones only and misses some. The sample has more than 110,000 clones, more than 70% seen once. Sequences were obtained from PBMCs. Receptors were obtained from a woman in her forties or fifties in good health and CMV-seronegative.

The CDR3, as DNA: TGTGCCAGCAGCCAGAAGGGGGACACAGATACGCAGTATTTT. Its translation is CASSQKGDTDTQYF. This chain connects TRBV6-1 to TRBJ2-3, with D possibly being TRBD1 (6 bases). Germline assignment: CDR1 MNHNS and CDR2 SASEGT. Trimming pared 6 bases from V and 2 bases from J, leaving 12 bases between. The CDR3 is 14 amino acids.

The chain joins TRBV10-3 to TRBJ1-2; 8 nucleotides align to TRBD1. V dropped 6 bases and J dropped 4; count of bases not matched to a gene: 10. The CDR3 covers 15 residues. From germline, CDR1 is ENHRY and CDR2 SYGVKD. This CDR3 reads CAIRLPGQGVYGYTF. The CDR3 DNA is TGTGCCATCAGATTACCTGGACAGGGTGTCTATGGCTACACCTTC.

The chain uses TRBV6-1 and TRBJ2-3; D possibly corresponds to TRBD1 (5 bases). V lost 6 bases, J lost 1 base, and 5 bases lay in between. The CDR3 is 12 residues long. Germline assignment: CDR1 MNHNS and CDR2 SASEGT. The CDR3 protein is CASRQGTDTQYF. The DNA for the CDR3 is TGTGCCAGCAGACAGGGCACAGATACGCAGTATTTT.

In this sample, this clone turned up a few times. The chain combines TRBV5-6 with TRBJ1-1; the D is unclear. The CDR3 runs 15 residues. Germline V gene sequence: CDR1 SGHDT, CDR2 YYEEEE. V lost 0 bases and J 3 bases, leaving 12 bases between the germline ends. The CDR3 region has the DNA TGTGCCAGCAGCTTGGACGGTGTCCGGTACACTGAAGCTTTCTTT. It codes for CASSLDGVRYTEAFF.

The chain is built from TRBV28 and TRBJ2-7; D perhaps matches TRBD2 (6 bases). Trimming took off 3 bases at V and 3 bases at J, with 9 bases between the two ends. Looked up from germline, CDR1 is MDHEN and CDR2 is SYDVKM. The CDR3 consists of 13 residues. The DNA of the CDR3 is TGTGCCAGCAGTTTGGGACTCATCTACGAGCAGTACTTC. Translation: CASSLGLIYEQYF.

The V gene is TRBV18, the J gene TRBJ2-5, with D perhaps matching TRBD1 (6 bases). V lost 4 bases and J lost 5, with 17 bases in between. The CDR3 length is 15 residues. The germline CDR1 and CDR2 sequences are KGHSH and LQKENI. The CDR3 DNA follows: TGTGCCAGCTCACGAGGGACAAAAGAGGAGGAGACCCAGTACTTC. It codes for CASSRGTKEEETQYF.

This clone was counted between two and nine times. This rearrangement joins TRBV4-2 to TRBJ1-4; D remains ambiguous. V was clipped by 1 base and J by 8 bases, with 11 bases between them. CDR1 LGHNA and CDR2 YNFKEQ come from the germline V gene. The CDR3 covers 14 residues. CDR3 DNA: TGTGCCAGCAGCCAAGCTTATTTGGGCGAAAAACTGTTTTTT. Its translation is CASSQAYLGEKLFF.

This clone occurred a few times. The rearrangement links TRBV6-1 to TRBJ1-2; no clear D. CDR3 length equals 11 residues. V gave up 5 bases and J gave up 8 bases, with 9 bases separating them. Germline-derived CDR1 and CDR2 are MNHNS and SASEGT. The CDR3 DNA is TGTGCCAGCAGTCCAAACTGGGGCTACACCTTC. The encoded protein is CASSPNWGYTF.

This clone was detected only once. The CDR3 DNA is TGTGCCAGCAGTCCTCGTTTTGGACAGTTTGGCTACACCTTC. This codes for CASSPRFGQFGYTF. The rearrangement links TRBV2 to TRBJ1-2, with a possible D match to TRBD1 (6 bases). Trimming removed 5 bases from V and 7 bases from J, with 17 bases in between. The germline V gene encodes CDR1 SNHLY and CDR2 FYNNEI. CDR3 length: 14 amino acids.

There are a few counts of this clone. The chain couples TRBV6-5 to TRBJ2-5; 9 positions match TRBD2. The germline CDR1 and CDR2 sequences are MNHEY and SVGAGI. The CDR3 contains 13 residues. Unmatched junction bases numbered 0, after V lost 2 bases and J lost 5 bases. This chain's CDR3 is CASSYGLAETQYF. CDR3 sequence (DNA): TGTGCCAGCAGTTACGGACTAGCGGAGACCCAGTACTTC.

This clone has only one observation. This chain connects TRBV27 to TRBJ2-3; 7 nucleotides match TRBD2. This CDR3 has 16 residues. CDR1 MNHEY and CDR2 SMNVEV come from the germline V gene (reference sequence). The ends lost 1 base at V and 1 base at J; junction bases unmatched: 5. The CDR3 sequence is CASSLFYRGGTDTQYF. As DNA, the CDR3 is TGTGCCAGCAGTTTATTCTACCGGGGGGGCACAGATACGCAGTATTTT.

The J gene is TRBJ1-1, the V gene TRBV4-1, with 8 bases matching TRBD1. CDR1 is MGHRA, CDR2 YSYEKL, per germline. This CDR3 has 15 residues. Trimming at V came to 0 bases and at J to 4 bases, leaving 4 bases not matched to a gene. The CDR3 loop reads CASSQDTGGRTEAFF. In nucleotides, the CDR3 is TGCGCCAGCAGCCAAGACACAGGGGGACGCACTGAAGCTTTCTTT.

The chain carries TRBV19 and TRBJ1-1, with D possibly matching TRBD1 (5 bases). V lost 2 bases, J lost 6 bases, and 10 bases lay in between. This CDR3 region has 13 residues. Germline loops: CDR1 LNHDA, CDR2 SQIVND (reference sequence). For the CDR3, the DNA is TGTGCCAGTAGTATAACAGGTAGACCTGAAGCTTTCTTT. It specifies CASSITGRPEAFF.

The CDR3 spells CASSFSGTGNREQYF. CDR3 nucleotides: TGCGCCAGCAGCTTTTCCGGGACAGGGAATAGGGAGCAGTACTTC. The chain is built from TRBV5-1 and TRBJ2-7; the match to TRBD1 covers 9 bases. V shed 2 bases and J 7 bases; nucleotides not matched to a gene: 10. The CDR3 runs to 15 residues. CDR1 and CDR2 (germline): SGHRS, YFSETQ.

This chain's CDR3 is CASSTGYGYTF. CDR3 nucleotide sequence: TGTGCCAGCAGTACAGGGTATGGCTACACCTTC. This rearrangement joins TRBV6-6 to TRBJ1-2; the D gene is possibly TRBD1 (6 bases). This CDR3 spans 11 amino acids. With 5 bases removed from V and 5 bases from J, the gap between germline ends came to 6 bases. Germline lookup yields CDR1 MNHNY and CDR2 SVGAGI (reference sequence).

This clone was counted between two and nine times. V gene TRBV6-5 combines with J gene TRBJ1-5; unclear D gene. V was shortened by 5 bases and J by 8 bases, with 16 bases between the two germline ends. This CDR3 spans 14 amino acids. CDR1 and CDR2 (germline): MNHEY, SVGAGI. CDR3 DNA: TGTGCCAGCAGTGAATGGGCCTTGTCTAAGCCCCAGCATTTT. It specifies CASSEWALSKPQHF.

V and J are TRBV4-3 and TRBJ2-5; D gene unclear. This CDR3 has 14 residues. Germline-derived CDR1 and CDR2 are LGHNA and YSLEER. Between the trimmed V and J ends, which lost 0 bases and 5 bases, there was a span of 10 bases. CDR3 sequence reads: CASSQDDSRETQYF. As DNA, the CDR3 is TGCGCCAGCAGCCAAGACGATAGCCGGGAGACCCAGTACTTC.